One and the same sample provided the 28 T cell receptor beta chains below, sequenced in a study of shared T cell receptors in the human thymus. Some clones are missing from TCRdb's copy, which holds only in-frame ones; the method was immunoSEQ multiplex PCR. The sample includes about 380,000 clones, 85% to 95% of them seen just once. Sample: thymocytes. The receptors come from a human donor.

This clone showed up just once. V is TRBV28 and J is TRBJ2-7, with 7 bases identical to TRBD1. This CDR3 region has 14 residues. The V gene's germline CDR1 is MDHEN and CDR2 SYDVKM. J lost 7 bases, V lost 5 bases, and 11 bases had no gene match. The CDR3 DNA sequence: TGTGCCAGCAGTACCCAGGGACAGCTGAATGAGCAGTACTTC. This encodes CASSTQGQLNEQYF. Based on the CDR3 plus reference TRBV28 and TRBJ2-7, the full variable domain is DVKVTQSSRYLVKRTGEKVFLECVQDMDHENMFWYRQDPGLGLRLIYFSYDVKMKEKGDIPEGYSVSREKKERFSLILESASTNQTSMYLCASSTQGQLNEQYFGPGTRLTVT.

The rearrangement links TRBV6-1 to TRBJ2-3; TRBD2 matches at 10 bases. J gave up 0 bases and V 2 bases, and 14 bases lay outside the gene matches. CDR3 size: 20 residues. Per the germline V gene, CDR1 is MNHNS and CDR2 is SASEGT. The CDR3 protein is CASSESDCLAGDSSTDTQYF. CDR3 DNA: TGTGCCAGCAGTGAATCTGATTGTCTAGCGGGAGATTCGAGCACAGATACGCAGTATTTT.

The V call is TRBV4-1, the J call TRBJ2-5; tentatively, D is TRBD1 (6 bases). The J call may be faulty, since TRBJ2-7 better matches the DNA end. The germline gives CDR1 MGHRA, CDR2 YSYEKL. The CDR3 totals 15 residues. Written as DNA, the CDR3 is TGCGCCAGCAGCCAAGACAGGGGTTTGACCTACGAGCAGTACTTC. As protein: CASSQDRGLTYEQYF.

The rearrangement joins TRBV13 to TRBJ2-5; D is perhaps TRBD1 (5 bases). Germline lookup yields CDR1 PRHDT and CDR2 FYEKMQ (reference sequence). This CDR3 is 10 amino acids long. The V end was cut by 8 bases, the J end by 7 bases, with 8 bases between. CDR3 DNA: TGTGCCAGCGACAGAGGGACCCAGTACTTC. It encodes CASDRGTQYF.

The chain has TRBV19 and TRBJ1-5, with no clear D. The germline CDR1 and CDR2 sequences are LNHDA and SQIVND (reference sequence). Deletions cut 4 bases from V and 4 bases from J, with 11 bases between. The CDR3 is 14 residues long. The DNA for the CDR3 is TGTGCCAGTAGTACACACAGCCCTAATCAGCCCCAGCATTTT. Amino acid sequence: CASSTHSPNQPQHF.

The chain employs TRBV6-6 and TRBJ2-2; the match to TRBD2 covers 11 bases. Trimming removed 6 bases from V and 9 bases from J; junction bases left unmatched: 9. CDR1 is MNHNY and CDR2 is SVGAGI in the germline V gene (reference sequence). The length of the CDR3 is 15 residues. The CDR3 here is CASRNASGRPRELFF. CDR3 nucleotide sequence: TGTGCCAGCAGGAACGCTAGCGGGAGGCCGCGGGAGCTGTTTTTT.

The V gene is TRBV6-5, the J gene TRBJ1-2, with D uncertain. V lost 0 bases and J 4 bases, leaving 15 bases between the germline ends. Germline V gives CDR1 MNHEY, CDR2 SVGAGI. The CDR3 length is 16 residues. The CDR3 loop is CASSYSNQPKVYGYTF. Here the CDR3 DNA reads TGTGCCAGCAGTTACTCGAATCAACCTAAGGTCTATGGCTACACCTTC.

The chain couples TRBV7-2 to TRBJ2-3; TRBD2 aligns across 7 bases. The germline V gene encodes CDR1 SGHTA and CDR2 FQGNSA. This CDR3 spans 17 amino acids. Trimming at V came to 5 bases and at J to 5 bases, leaving 16 bases not matched to a gene. CDR3 amino acids: CASSPPGLGLYEDTQYF. CDR3 nucleotide sequence: TGTGCCAGCAGCCCACCAGGACTAGGTCTATATGAAGATACGCAGTATTTT. The full variable domain, rest sourced from reference TRBV7-2 and TRBJ2-3, is GAGVSQSPSNKVTEKGKDVELRCDPISGHTALYWYRQSLGQGLEFLIYFQGNSAPDKSGLPSDRFSAERTGGSVSTLTIQRTQQEDSAVYLCASSPPGLGLYEDTQYFGPGTRLTVL.

The rearrangement links TRBV12-5 to TRBJ1-1; D not resolved. Germline assignment: CDR1 LGHNT and CDR2 FRNRAP. Deletions cut 3 bases from V and 2 bases from J, with 7 bases between. This CDR3 has 13 amino acids. In DNA form, the CDR3 reads TGTGCTAGTGGTTTATCACGCAACACTGAAGCTTTCTTT. Translating it yields CASGLSRNTEAFF.

This chain joins TRBV11-2 and TRBJ2-7; 9 bases align to TRBD1. The V gene end was trimmed by 7 bases and the J gene end by 6 bases; junction bases not matched to a gene: 10. The CDR3 contains 14 residues. Germline V gives CDR1 SGHAT, CDR2 FQNNGV. CDR3 protein: CASISGTGLSEQYF. DNA of the CDR3: TGTGCCAGCATCTCCGGGACAGGGCTGTCCGAGCAGTACTTC.

V and J are TRBV6-1 and TRBJ1-3; TRBD1 is a possible D gene (5 bases). Trimming took 0 bases from V and 3 from J, leaving 12 bases between them. The CDR3 runs 16 residues. Germline assignment: CDR1 MNHNS and CDR2 SASEGT. The CDR3 nucleotides read TGTGCCAGCAGTGAAGCGCTGGGGGAAGGTGGAAACACCATATATTTT. It translates to CASSEALGEGGNTIYF.

Points on this clone: The germline gene is not matched at one end of the junction; a read error may be the cause. V and J are TRBV10-3 and TRBJ1-2; D might be TRBD1 (5 bases). CDR3 length: 15 amino acids. Looked up from germline, CDR1 is ENHRY and CDR2 is SYGVKD. The CDR3 loop is CAISEQTATGYRYTF. The CDR3 DNA follows: TGTGCCATCAGTGAGCAGACAGCCACTGGCTATCGCTACACCTTC.

The V and J genes are TRBV7-3 and TRBJ2-5; TRBD1 matches 7 bases. The CDR3 consists of 15 residues. Germline values: CDR1 SGHTA, CDR2 FQGTGA. V trimming: 2 bases; J trimming: 1 base; junction bases outside the gene matches: 4. Here the CDR3 DNA reads TGTGCCAGCAGCTTAGGGGGACAGCTCCAAGAGACCCAGTACTTC. Translated, it gives CASSLGGQLQETQYF.

The rearrangement uses TRBV7-9 and TRBJ2-7, with 7 positions matching TRBD1. Germline V gene data show CDR1 as SEHNR and CDR2 as FQNEAQ (reference sequence). The CDR3 totals 17 residues. Trimming removed 4 bases from V and 0 bases from J; junction bases left unmatched: 12. The CDR3 DNA is TGTGCCAGCAGCTCGAAAAACAGGGGTCCAAGCTCCTACGAGCAGTACTTC. It yields the protein CASSSKNRGPSSYEQYF.

CDR3 sequence reads: CASSFLLDRRNTEAFF. The CDR3 bases are TGCGCCAGCAGCTTCTTACTGGACAGGCGGAACACTGAAGCTTTCTTT. V usage is TRBV5-1 and J usage is TRBJ1-1; 7 positions match TRBD1. Germline CDR1 and CDR2: SGHRS and YFSETQ. Trimming at V came to 2 bases and at J to 1 base, leaving 8 bases not matched to a gene. The CDR3 length is 16 residues.

The chain recombines TRBV5-1 with TRBJ2-3; TRBD1 matches at 7 bases. The ends lost 0 bases at V and 0 bases at J; junction bases unmatched: 22. Germline V gene data show CDR1 as SGHRS and CDR2 as YFSETQ. The CDR3 loop spans 22 amino acids. The CDR3: CASSLGYTGVHTLRSSTDTQYF. For the CDR3, the DNA is TGCGCCAGCAGCTTGGGTTATACAGGGGTCCATACCCTCCGATCTAGCACAGATACGCAGTATTTT. The variable domain in full, completed from reference TRBV5-1 and TRBJ2-3, reads KAGVTQTPRYLIKTRGQQVTLSCSPISGHRSVSWYQQTPGQGLQFLFEYFSETQRNKGNFPGRFSGRQFSNSRSEMNVSTLELGDSALYLCASSLGYTGVHTLRSSTDTQYFGPGTRLTVL.

The chain combines TRBV5-6 with TRBJ2-7; 8 bases fit TRBD2. This CDR3 spans 17 amino acids. Unmatched junction bases numbered 10, after V lost 0 bases and J lost 2 bases. Germline V gives CDR1 SGHDT, CDR2 YYEEEE. CDR3 coding DNA: TGTGCCAGCAGCTTGGAGGGCTCGGGAGGGACTACCTACGAGCAGTACTTC. This encodes CASSLEGSGGTTYEQYF.

The chain employs TRBV7-6 and TRBJ1-5; the match to TRBD1 covers 8 bases. Trimming cost V 9 bases and J 0 bases; bases outside gene matches: 10. Germline CDR1 reads SGHVS; CDR2 reads FNYEAQ. CDR3 length: 16 residues. CDR3 DNA: TGTGCCAGACAGGGGGGCTCTCGGGCTAGCAATCAGCCCCAGCATTTT. It yields the protein CARQGGSRASNQPQHF.

The V gene is TRBV28, the J gene TRBJ1-5, with D uncertain. Germline V lookup: CDR1 MDHEN, CDR2 SYDVKM. The CDR3 totals 18 residues. Trimming removed 4 bases at V and 0 bases at J, with 19 bases between. As DNA, the CDR3 is TGTGCCAGCAGTTCCCTATGGGGAGGTCGACTTAGCAATCAGCCCCAGCATTTT. It yields the protein CASSSLWGGRLSNQPQHF.

The chain combines TRBV27 with TRBJ1-4; 8 bases are a match to TRBD1. The CDR3 is 15 residues long. Germline lookup yields CDR1 MNHEY and CDR2 SMNVEV (reference sequence). V was pared by 2 bases and J by 4 bases, with 3 bases of the junction left unmatched. CDR3 residues: CASSLTGQGNEKLFF. The CDR3 nucleotides are TGTGCCAGCAGTTTAACCGGACAGGGTAATGAAAAACTGTTTTTT.

This clone was recorded once. A read error may account for a junction end that differs from germline. This chain joins TRBV4-3 and TRBJ2-4; the D gene is possibly TRBD1 (6 bases). CDR1 is LGHNA, CDR2 YSLEER, per germline. This CDR3 has 19 amino acids. The DNA for the CDR3 is TGCGCCAGCAGCGAAGATTGGGTACAGGGAAAAGGAGCCAAAAACATTCAGTACTTC. Translated, it gives CASSEDWVQGKGAKNIQYF.

V usage is TRBV27 and J usage is TRBJ2-1; TRBD1 is a possible D gene (5 bases). The CDR3 consists of 14 residues. The ends were cut back, 8 bases at V and 5 bases at J, with 16 bases in the middle. Germline V gene sequence: CDR1 MNHEY, CDR2 SMNVEV (reference sequence). This CDR3 reads CASQKLTANNEQFF. CDR3 DNA sequence: TGTGCCAGCCAGAAATTGACAGCGAACAATGAGCAGTTCTTC.

This clone was detected only once. The rearrangement uses TRBV28 and TRBJ2-3, with D uncertain. The CDR3 totals 15 residues. V lost 4 bases, J lost 5 bases, and 16 bases lay in between. CDR1 is MDHEN and CDR2 is SYDVKM in the germline V gene. CDR3 DNA: TGTGCCAGCAGTTCCGGACGGCCCAGTTTAGATACGCAGTATTTT. Translating gives CASSSGRPSLDTQYF.

The chain carries TRBV7-9 and TRBJ2-1, with 11 nucleotides matching TRBD2. Losses at the gene ends were 5 bases for V and 0 bases for J; bases not matched to a gene: 9. The germline gives CDR1 SEHNR, CDR2 FQNEAQ (reference sequence). This CDR3 contains 18 residues. The CDR3: CASSLPPGLADSYNEQFF. The CDR3 DNA is TGTGCCAGCAGCCTCCCCCCGGGACTAGCGGACTCCTACAATGAGCAGTTCTTC.

This clone was seen just once. The V gene is TRBV11-2, the J gene TRBJ2-2, with TRBD1 as a possible D gene (5 bases). CDR1 is SGHAT, CDR2 FQNNGV, per germline. The V end was cut by 0 bases, the J end by 3 bases, with 11 bases between. This CDR3 has 16 residues. In DNA form, the CDR3 reads TGTGCCAGCAGCTTAGAGCAGGGCCAAGACACCGGGGAGCTGTTTTTT. Protein product: CASSLEQGQDTGELFF.

The gene calls are TRBV6-5 and TRBJ1-5; 10 positions match TRBD1. The CDR3 is 15 amino acids. V shed 6 bases and J 2 bases; nucleotides not matched to a gene: 4. Looked up from germline, CDR1 is MNHEY and CDR2 is SVGAGI. Here the CDR3 DNA reads TGTGCCAGCAGGACCGGGACAGGGGGCAATCAGCCCCAGCATTTT. Its translation is CASRTGTGGNQPQHF.

The DNA for the CDR3 is TGTGCCAGCAGTGAGCAGTACCGGGGTCTTAATTCACCCCTCCACTTT. Protein sequence: CASSEQYRGLNSPLHF. The chain joins TRBV6-1 to TRBJ1-6; D call uncertain. V lost 3 bases, J lost 6 bases, and 15 bases lay in between. Per the germline V gene, CDR1 is MNHNS and CDR2 is SASEGT. The CDR3 contains 16 residues.

The chain joins TRBV10-3 to TRBJ2-7; 7 bases are shared with TRBD1. CDR1 is ENHRY and CDR2 is SYGVKD in the germline V gene. V was clipped by 6 bases and J by 6 bases; unmatched bases: 14. The CDR3 totals 15 residues. Here the CDR3 DNA reads TGTGCCATCAGCGAGCCCTCCGACAGGGTGGGCGAGCAGTACTTC. It is translated as CAISEPSDRVGEQYF.